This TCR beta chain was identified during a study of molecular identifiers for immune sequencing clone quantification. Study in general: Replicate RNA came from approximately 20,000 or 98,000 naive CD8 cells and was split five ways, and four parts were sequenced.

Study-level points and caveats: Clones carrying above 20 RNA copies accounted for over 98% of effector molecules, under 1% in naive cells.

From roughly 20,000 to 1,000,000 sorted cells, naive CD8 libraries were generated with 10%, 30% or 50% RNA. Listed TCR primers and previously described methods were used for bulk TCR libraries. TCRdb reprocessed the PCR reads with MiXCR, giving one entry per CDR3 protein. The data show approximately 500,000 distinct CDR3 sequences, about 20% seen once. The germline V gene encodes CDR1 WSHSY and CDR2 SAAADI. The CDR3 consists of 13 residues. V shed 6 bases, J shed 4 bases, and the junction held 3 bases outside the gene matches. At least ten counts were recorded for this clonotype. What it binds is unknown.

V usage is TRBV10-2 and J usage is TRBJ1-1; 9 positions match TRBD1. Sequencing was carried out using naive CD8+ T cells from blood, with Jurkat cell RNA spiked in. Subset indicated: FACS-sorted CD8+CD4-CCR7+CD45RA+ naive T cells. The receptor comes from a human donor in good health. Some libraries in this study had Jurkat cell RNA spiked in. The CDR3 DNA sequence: TGCGCCAGCAGGGGGACAGGGTTCACTGAAGCTTTCTTT. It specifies CASRGTGFTEAFF.